These 18 T cell receptor beta chains originate from one sample sequenced in a study of cytomegalovirus exposure and HLA in healthy donors. The PCR contained 60 Vbeta and 13 Jbeta primers. Using immunoSEQ multiplex PCR, the repertoire was profiled, and TCRdb retains in-frame clones only, with some absent. Of under 250,000 clones in the sample, 79% were seen once. The sequencing input was PBMCs. The source is a woman between 25 and 40 years old in good health and CMV-seropositive.

CDR3 residues: CASSLGGGALETQYF. CDR3 coding DNA: TGTGCCAGCAGCTTAGGGGGCGGGGCCCTGGAGACCCAGTACTTC. The rearrangement uses TRBV13 and TRBJ2-5; D might be TRBD2 (6 bases). CDR3 length: 15 residues. Between the trimmed V and J ends, which lost 0 bases and 5 bases, there was a span of 13 bases. CDR1 is PRHDT and CDR2 is FYEKMQ in the germline V gene (reference sequence).

The chain recombines TRBV19 with TRBJ1-5; TRBD1 matches at 7 bases. The CDR3 spans 16 residues. Trimming cost V 7 bases and J 4 bases; bases outside gene matches: 13. The V gene's germline CDR1 is LNHDA and CDR2 SQIVND (reference sequence). The CDR3 here is CASIETPLGQNQPQHF. CDR3 nucleotide sequence: TGTGCCAGTATAGAGACCCCACTGGGACAGAATCAGCCCCAGCATTTT.

The rearrangement links TRBV5-8 to TRBJ1-1; unclear D gene. The V gene lost 2 bases and the J gene lost 1 base, with 3 bases spanning the gap. The CDR3 is 12 residues long. Germline CDR1 reads SGHTS; CDR2 reads YDEGEE. The CDR3 spells CASSFGNTEAFF. The CDR3 coding sequence is TGTGCCAGCAGCTTCGGGAACACTGAAGCTTTCTTT.

This clone was seen only a few times. The chain links TRBV27 to TRBJ2-1, with D possibly TRBD2 on 6 matching bases. V lost 6 bases and J 7 bases, leaving 13 bases between the germline ends. This CDR3 is 13 amino acids long. Germline assignment: CDR1 MNHEY and CDR2 SMNVEV (reference sequence). This CDR3 reads CASSLSEGNEQFF. The DNA for the CDR3 is TGTGCCAGCAGCCTGTCGGAGGGTAATGAGCAGTTCTTC.

In DNA, the CDR3 is TGTGCCAGCAGTTACCGTGGCGGCTTTAACACCGGGGAGCTGTTTTTT. It yields the protein CASSYRGGFNTGELFF. This chain connects TRBV6-5 to TRBJ2-2; no clear D. The CDR3 is 16 residues long. The germline V and J ends were trimmed by 2 bases and 2 bases, with 12 bases remaining between them. Germline V gives CDR1 MNHEY, CDR2 SVGAGI.

This sequence joins TRBV6-6 and TRBJ2-1; a possible D gene is TRBD1 (6 bases). The CDR3 has 15 amino acids. Trimming left V 6 bases short and J 7 bases short, with 19 bases between. The V gene's germline CDR1 is MNHNY and CDR2 SVGAGI (reference sequence). CDR3: CASRTLQGRRNEQFF. DNA for the CDR3: TGTGCCAGCAGAACACTACAGGGTAGGCGAAATGAGCAGTTCTTC.

This clone turned up a few times. This CDR3 is CASSLAAGGYNEQFF. DNA of the CDR3: TGTGCCAGCAGCTTGGCAGCGGGAGGTTACAATGAGCAGTTCTTC. The genes are TRBV5-4 and TRBJ2-1, with 9 positions matching TRBD2. Germline V gene lookup returns CDR1 SGHNT and CDR2 YYREEE (reference sequence). There are 15 residues in the CDR3. V lost 0 bases, J lost 4 bases, and 2 bases stayed unmatched. The full variable domain, with the rest looked up from reference TRBV5-4 and TRBJ2-1, is ETGVTQSPTHLIKTRGQQVTLRCSSQSGHNTVSWYQQALGQGPQFIFQYYREEENGRGNFPPRFSGLQFPNYSSELNVNALELDDSALYLCASSLAAGGYNEQFFGPGTRLTVL.

The J gene is TRBJ2-1, the V gene TRBV19; no firm D call. The CDR3 sequence is 14 residues long. Germline V gives CDR1 LNHDA, CDR2 SQIVND (reference sequence). V was trimmed by 3 bases and J by 8 bases, leaving 14 bases between them. Written as DNA, the CDR3 is TGTGCCAGTAGTATTGGGCTTCTTGTGGATGAGCAGTTCTTC. Its protein product is CASSIGLLVDEQFF. The entire variable domain, with the rest obtained from reference TRBV19 and TRBJ2-1, is as follows: DGGITQSPKYLFRKEGQNVTLSCEQNLNHDAMYWYRQDPGQGLRLIYYSQIVNDFQKGDIAEGYSVSREKKESFPLTVTSAQKNPTAFYLCASSIGLLVDEQFFGPGTRLTVL.

The chain links TRBV4-2 to TRBJ1-6; 8 nucleotides match TRBD1. The CDR3 spans 14 residues. V lost 6 bases to trimming and J lost 7 bases; unmatched junction nucleotides: 5. CDR1 is LGHNA, CDR2 YNFKEQ, per germline. CDR3 coding DNA: TGTGCCAGCAGACTGACAGGGGTCAATTCACCCCTCCACTTT. This sequence encodes CASRLTGVNSPLHF.

This clone was seen only a few times. CDR3 bases: TGTGCCAGCAGCTTAGATGGAGTACCTTTCTCCTACGAGCAGTACTTC. Residues: CASSLDGVPFSYEQYF. The chain combines TRBV11-2 with TRBJ2-7; no firm D call. The CDR3 has 16 residues. Germline loops: CDR1 SGHAT, CDR2 FQNNGV. Trimming took off 0 bases at V and 0 bases at J, with 12 bases between the two ends.

The J gene is TRBJ1-2, the V gene TRBV30, with D maybe TRBD1 (5 bases). The V gene lost 4 bases and the J gene lost 6 bases, with 12 bases spanning the gap. The CDR3 is 12 residues long. Germline V lookup: CDR1 GTSNPN, CDR2 SVGIG (reference sequence). The CDR3 bases are TGTGCCTGGAATAACAGGTTGGATGGCTACACCTTC. Encoded protein: CAWNNRLDGYTF.

The V and J genes are TRBV12-5 and TRBJ2-3; possibly TRBD2 for D (5 bases). Germline CDR1 is LGHNT and CDR2 is FRNRAP. The V end lost 4 bases, the J end lost 4 bases, and 18 bases lay between the germline ends. The CDR3 is 16 residues long. The CDR3 here is CASGSGSLGPADTQYF. CDR3 nucleotide sequence: TGTGCTAGTGGTTCGGGGAGCCTCGGGCCAGCAGATACGCAGTATTTT. Full variable domain (outside the CDR3, taken from reference TRBV12-5 and TRBJ2-3): DARVTQTPRHKVTEMGQEVTMRCQPILGHNTVFWYRQTMMQGLELLAYFRNRAPLDDSGMPKDRFSAEMPDATLATLKIQPSEPRDSAVYFCASGSGSLGPADTQYFGPGTRLTVL.

The rearrangement joins TRBV30 to TRBJ1-1; weak D call: TRBD1 (6 bases). This CDR3 is 13 amino acids long. With 4 bases removed from V and 1 base from J, the gap between germline ends came to 10 bases. Germline-derived CDR1 and CDR2 are GTSNPN and SVGIG (reference sequence). The CDR3 coding sequence is TGTGCCTGGAACGGACAGACGAACACTGAAGCTTTCTTT. This codes for CAWNGQTNTEAFF. The variable domain in full, completed from reference TRBV30 and TRBJ1-1, reads SQTIHQWPATLVQPVGSPLSLECTVEGTSNPNLYWYRQAAGRGLQLLFYSVGIGQISSEVPQNLSASRPQDRQFILSSKKLLLSDSGFYLCAWNGQTNTEAFFGQGTRLTVV.

This clone has just one count. The gene calls are TRBV30 and TRBJ1-4, with 7 bases aligning to TRBD1. CDR3 size: 11 residues. CDR1 and CDR2 (germline): GTSNPN, SVGIG (reference sequence). V shed 7 bases, J shed 6 bases, and the junction held 2 bases outside the gene matches. The CDR3 reads CAFGTDEKLFF. The CDR3, as DNA: TGTGCCTTCGGGACAGATGAAAAACTGTTTTTT.

The genes are TRBV11-3 and TRBJ2-2, with a tentative D call TRBD2 (5 bases). CDR3 length: 15 amino acids. Trimming removed 4 bases at V and 0 bases at J, with 9 bases between. CDR1 is SGHNT, CDR2 YENEEA, per germline. The CDR3 DNA follows: TGTGCCAGCAGCTCGGGGAGTACGAACACCGGGGAGCTGTTTTTT. It specifies CASSSGSTNTGELFF.

This clone was seen a single time. The chain carries TRBV4-1 and TRBJ1-6; D not certain. The CDR3 sequence is 17 residues long. Trimming shortened V by 0 bases and J by 4 bases, and 13 bases separated the two germline ends. From germline, CDR1 is MGHRA and CDR2 YSYEKL. The CDR3 sequence is CASSQDRALEYNSPLHF. The DNA for the CDR3 is TGCGCCAGCAGCCAAGACCGCGCCCTAGAGTATAATTCACCCCTCCACTTT.

The chain carries TRBV2 and TRBJ2-7, with D unresolved. The CDR3 consists of 11 residues. Deletions cut 5 bases from V and 2 bases from J, with 4 bases between. Per germline, CDR1 SNHLY and CDR2 FYNNEI. The CDR3 protein is CASSLAYEQYF. The CDR3 region has the DNA TGTGCCAGCAGTTTAGCCTACGAGCAGTACTTC.

This chain connects TRBV27 to TRBJ1-5; 8 nucleotides match TRBD1. Unmatched junction bases numbered 7, after V lost 6 bases and J lost 6 bases. Germline-derived CDR1 and CDR2 are MNHEY and SMNVEV (reference sequence). This CDR3 region has 14 residues. The CDR3 reads CASSDQGASQPQHF. Written as DNA, the CDR3 is TGTGCCAGCAGCGATCAGGGGGCAAGTCAGCCCCAGCATTTT.